These 22 T cell receptor beta chains were sequenced from one sample in a study of CD8 T cells in Susac syndrome. An input of about 0.45 to 1 ug of RNA was subjected to reverse transcription using random hexamers. A single record per CDR3 protein comes from TCRdb applying MiXCR to the immunoSEQ multiplex PCR reads. In the table there are approximately 280,000 distinct CDR3 sequences, 80% to 90% of which are singletons. The specimen was CD8+ T cells from PBMCs. The source of these receptors is a human donor with multiple sclerosis.

The rearrangement uses TRBV28 and TRBJ2-3; 7 positions match TRBD2. Trimming at V came to 4 bases and at J to 4 bases, leaving 8 bases not matched to a gene. From germline, CDR1 is MDHEN and CDR2 SYDVKM. The CDR3 has 15 amino acids. CDR3 amino acids: CASSSTSGAPDTQYF. CDR3 nucleotide sequence: TGTGCCAGCAGTTCGACAAGCGGGGCTCCAGATACGCAGTATTTT. The full variable domain, completed using reference TRBV28 and TRBJ2-3, is DVKVTQSSRYLVKRTGEKVFLECVQDMDHENMFWYRQDPGLGLRLIYFSYDVKMKEKGDIPEGYSVSREKKERFSLILESASTNQTSMYLCASSSTSGAPDTQYFGPGTRLTVL.

V and J are TRBV3-1 and TRBJ2-7; 9 positions match TRBD1. The CDR3 spans 16 residues. The germline gives CDR1 LGHDT, CDR2 YNNKEL (reference sequence). V trimming: 1 base; J trimming: 4 bases; junction bases outside the gene matches: 8. The CDR3 loop reads CASSQVLRTGEYEQYF. In DNA form, the CDR3 reads TGTGCCAGCAGCCAAGTTTTGAGGACAGGGGAGTACGAGCAGTACTTC.

The J gene is TRBJ1-1, the V gene TRBV6-5; D unresolved. Germline V gene sequence: CDR1 MNHEY, CDR2 SVGAGI. V lost 6 bases to trimming and J lost 6 bases, with 14 bases between them. The CDR3 covers 13 residues. CDR3 DNA sequence: TGTGCCAGCAGCGAACCTGCGGGGTCTGAAGCTTTCTTT. Protein sequence: CASSEPAGSEAFF.

The chain has TRBV7-9 and TRBJ2-7, with a possible D match to TRBD2 (6 bases). The CDR3 is made up of 15 amino acids. CDR1 SEHNR and CDR2 FQNEAQ come from the germline V gene (reference sequence). Trimming removed 5 bases at V and 2 bases at J, with 16 bases between. This chain's CDR3 is CASSPDEEGAYEQYF. CDR3 coding DNA: TGTGCCAGCAGCCCCGATGAGGAGGGAGCCTACGAGCAGTACTTC.

The table lists this clonotype with a few counts. The chain recombines TRBV5-6 with TRBJ2-2; tentative D call: TRBD1 (5 bases). The CDR3 spans 13 residues. From germline, CDR1 is SGHDT and CDR2 YYEEEE. V lost 3 bases to trimming and J lost 7 bases, with 10 bases between them. CDR3 amino acids: CASSSYQGGELFF. The CDR3 DNA reads as TGTGCCAGCAGCTCTTATCAGGGCGGGGAGCTGTTTTTT.

The chain uses TRBV5-1 and TRBJ2-2, with D possibly being TRBD2 (6 bases). The germline V gene has CDR1 SGHRS and CDR2 YFSETQ. Trimming pared 2 bases from V and 0 bases from J, leaving 14 bases between. The CDR3 totals 17 residues. CDR3: CASSLRGSSANTGELFF. Here the CDR3 DNA reads TGCGCCAGCAGCTTAAGGGGCTCTAGCGCGAACACCGGGGAGCTGTTTTTT.

This chain connects TRBV28 to TRBJ1-1; a possible D gene is TRBD1 (6 bases). With 6 bases removed from V and 2 bases from J, the gap between germline ends came to 16 bases. The length of the CDR3 is 15 residues. Germline values: CDR1 MDHEN, CDR2 SYDVKM. The CDR3 region has the DNA TGTGCCAGCAGGGACTTCGCACAGGGAAACACTGAAGCTTTCTTT. This encodes CASRDFAQGNTEAFF.

J is TRBJ1-1 and V is TRBV12-3 or TRBV12-4; no reliable D call. The V end lost 5 bases, the J end lost 5 bases, and 15 bases lay between the germline ends. The CDR3 spans 14 residues. CDR3 amino acids: CASSPEPLGTEAFF. Written as DNA, the CDR3 is TGTGCCAGCAGTCCCGAGCCCTTGGGGACTGAAGCTTTCTTT.

The CDR3, as DNA: TGTGCCAGCAAAGGTGGGGTTTACGAGCAGTACTTC. Amino acids: CASKGGVYEQYF. V gene TRBV6-2 or TRBV6-3 combines with J gene TRBJ2-7; D remains ambiguous. Germline V lookup: CDR1 MNHEY, CDR2 SVGEGT. V lost 7 bases to trimming and J lost 4 bases, with 11 bases between them. There are 12 residues in the CDR3.

The V and J genes are TRBV9 and TRBJ1-4, with TRBD1 identical over 8 bases. The CDR3 has 15 amino acids. After removal of 2 bases from V and 6 bases from J, the junction contained 6 bases not matched to a gene. Germline CDR1 and CDR2: SGDLS and YYNGEE. The CDR3 DNA reads TGTGCCAGCAGCGTGGGACAGGCCTTCGATGAAAAACTGTTTTTT. Translation: CASSVGQAFDEKLFF.

V usage is TRBV14 and J usage is TRBJ2-5, with TRBD1 matching 7 bases. Germline V CDR1 and CDR2: SGHDN, FVKESK. V shed 1 base and J 0 bases; nucleotides not matched to a gene: 8. The CDR3 covers 17 residues. The CDR3 spells CASSQVSRGLYQETQYF. The CDR3 region has the DNA TGTGCCAGCAGCCAAGTCTCGAGGGGGCTATACCAAGAGACCCAGTACTTC.

This rearrangement joins TRBV9 to TRBJ2-1; no firm D call. The V end lost 0 bases, the J end lost 4 bases, and 11 bases lay between the germline ends. CDR3 length: 15 amino acids. Germline assignment: CDR1 SGDLS and CDR2 YYNGEE. Here the CDR3 DNA reads TGTGCCAGCAGCGTAGAAGGTCTAGATTACAATGAGCAGTTCTTC. It translates to CASSVEGLDYNEQFF.

The chain couples TRBV7-8 to TRBJ1-2; D is possibly TRBD1 (5 bases). Trimming removed 1 base from V and 3 bases from J, with 15 bases in between. CDR3 size: 16 residues. Per the germline V gene, CDR1 is SGHVS and CDR2 is FQNEAQ. The CDR3 DNA reads TGTGCCAGCAGCTTAGACTTTGGGGGAGGGGACTATGGCTACACCTTC. It translates to CASSLDFGGGDYGYTF. Looking up the rest from reference TRBV7-8 and TRBJ1-2 gives the full variable domain: GAGVSQSPRYKVAKRGQDVALRCDPISGHVSLFWYQQALGQGPEFLTYFQNEAQLDKSGLPSDRFFAERPEGSVSTLKIQRTQQEDSAVYLCASSLDFGGGDYGYTFGSGTRLTVV.

The chain has TRBV20-1 and TRBJ2-7; D possibly uses TRBD1 or TRBD2 (6 bases each). CDR1 and CDR2 (germline): DFQATT, SNEGSKA (reference sequence). The V end was cut by 3 bases, the J end by 2 bases, with 20 bases between. This CDR3 spans 16 amino acids. The CDR3 DNA is TGCAGTGCTAGGCCCTCCCGGAGGGGGGCCACCTACGAGCAGTACTTC. Translating gives CSARPSRRGATYEQYF.

V and J are TRBV27 and TRBJ1-1; D unclear. Germline CDR1 and CDR2: MNHEY and SMNVEV (reference sequence). This CDR3 contains 14 residues. Trimming removed 4 bases from V and 1 base from J, with 10 bases in between. CDR3 region: CASSSRGANTEAFF. The DNA for the CDR3 is TGTGCCAGCAGTTCCCGCGGAGCGAACACTGAAGCTTTCTTT.

The chain recombines TRBV12-5 with TRBJ2-1, with TRBD2 matching 7 bases. CDR1 and CDR2 (germline): LGHNT, FRNRAP. V was pared by 1 base and J by 8 bases, with 5 bases of the junction left unmatched. The CDR3 covers 14 residues. This chain's CDR3 is CASGLATSWDEQFF. The CDR3 coding sequence is TGTGCTAGTGGTTTGGCGACTAGCTGGGATGAGCAGTTCTTC. The full variable domain, its missing parts supplied by reference TRBV12-5 and TRBJ2-1, is DARVTQTPRHKVTEMGQEVTMRCQPILGHNTVFWYRQTMMQGLELLAYFRNRAPLDDSGMPKDRFSAEMPDATLATLKIQPSEPRDSAVYFCASGLATSWDEQFFGPGTRLTVL.

J is TRBJ1-2 and V is TRBV29-1; D not resolved. CDR1 is SQVTM, CDR2 ANQGSEA, per germline. The V end lost 7 bases, the J end lost 4 bases, and 10 bases lay between the germline ends. The CDR3 loop spans 11 amino acids. CDR3 protein: CSDGRSYGYTF. The CDR3 coding sequence is TGCAGCGACGGACGCTCCTATGGCTACACCTTC. Based on the CDR3 plus reference TRBV29-1 and TRBJ1-2, the full variable domain is SAVISQKPSRDICQRGTSLTIQCQVDSQVTMMFWYRQQPGQSLTLIATANQGSEATYESGFVIDKFPISRPNLTFSTLTVSNMSPEDSSIYLCSDGRSYGYTFGSGTRLTVV.

This chain connects TRBV7-9 to TRBJ1-1; D unclear. In germline, CDR1 is SEHNR, CDR2 FQNEAQ (reference sequence). CDR3 size: 14 residues. Trimming cost V 5 bases and J 4 bases, with 14 bases left between them. CDR3 in DNA: TGTGCCAGCAGCCTGCCCCTAAGGGTCACTGAAGCTTTCTTT. This translates into CASSLPLRVTEAFF. The variable domain in full, completed from reference TRBV7-9 and TRBJ1-1, reads DTGVSQNPRHKITKRGQNVTFRCDPISEHNRLYWYRQTLGQGPEFLTYFQNEAQLEKSRLLSDRFSAERPKGSFSTLEIQRTEQGDSAMYLCASSLPLRVTEAFFGQGTRLTVV.

The CDR3 is CSVEDPRGNGYTF. The CDR3, as DNA: TGCAGCGTTGAAGACCCACGGGGTAATGGCTACACCTTC. The rearrangement joins TRBV29-1 to TRBJ1-2; the D is unclear. Germline lookup yields CDR1 SQVTM and CDR2 ANQGSEA. CDR3 size: 13 residues. Trimming took 0 bases from V and 6 from J, leaving 11 bases between them. Full variable domain (missing parts from reference TRBV29-1 and TRBJ1-2): SAVISQKPSRDICQRGTSLTIQCQVDSQVTMMFWYRQQPGQSLTLIATANQGSEATYESGFVIDKFPISRPNLTFSTLTVSNMSPEDSSIYLCSVEDPRGNGYTFGSGTRLTVV.

The J gene is TRBJ2-7, the V gene TRBV9; possible D gene TRBD2, 5 bases. The germline V and J ends were trimmed by 0 bases and 3 bases, with 13 bases remaining between them. The CDR3 extends over 15 amino acids. Germline CDR1 and CDR2: SGDLS and YYNGEE. CDR3 region: CASSVGVGSGYEQYF. The DNA for the CDR3 is TGTGCCAGCAGCGTAGGCGTTGGAAGCGGCTACGAGCAGTACTTC.

The chain recombines TRBV27 with TRBJ2-1; the match to TRBD2 covers 7 bases. The germline V gene has CDR1 MNHEY and CDR2 SMNVEV (reference sequence). Trimming cost V 8 bases and J 12 bases; bases outside gene matches: 22. This CDR3 is 16 amino acids long. The CDR3 is CASAHGGGSPPEGQFF. CDR3 bases: TGTGCCAGCGCGCATGGCGGCGGGAGCCCCCCGGAAGGGCAGTTCTTC.

The chain combines TRBV7-9 with TRBJ2-4; TRBD1 aligns across 10 bases. The ends lost 5 bases at V and 4 bases at J; junction bases unmatched: 5. The CDR3 runs to 15 residues. Germline V gene lookup returns CDR1 SEHNR and CDR2 FQNEAQ (reference sequence). DNA of the CDR3: TGTGCCAGCAGCACTCGACAGGGGGCAAAAAACATTCAGTACTTC. Translation: CASSTRQGAKNIQYF.